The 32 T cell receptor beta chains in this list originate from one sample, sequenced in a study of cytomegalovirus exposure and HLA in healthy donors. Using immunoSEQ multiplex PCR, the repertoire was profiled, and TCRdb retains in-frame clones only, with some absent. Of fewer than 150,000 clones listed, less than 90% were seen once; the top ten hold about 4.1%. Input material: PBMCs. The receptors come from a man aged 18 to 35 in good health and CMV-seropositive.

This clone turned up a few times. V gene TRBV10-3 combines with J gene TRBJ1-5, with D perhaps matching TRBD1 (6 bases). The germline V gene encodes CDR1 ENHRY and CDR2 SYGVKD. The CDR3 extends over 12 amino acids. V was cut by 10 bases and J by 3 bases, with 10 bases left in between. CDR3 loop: CATWDNNQPQHF. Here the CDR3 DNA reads TGTGCCACCTGGGACAACAATCAGCCCCAGCATTTT.

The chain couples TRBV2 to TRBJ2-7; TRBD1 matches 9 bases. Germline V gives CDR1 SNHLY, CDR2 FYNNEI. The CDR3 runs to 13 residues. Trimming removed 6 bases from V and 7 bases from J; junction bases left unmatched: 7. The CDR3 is CASRTGGIGEQYF. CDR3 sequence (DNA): TGTGCCAGCAGAACAGGGGGCATCGGGGAGCAGTACTTC.

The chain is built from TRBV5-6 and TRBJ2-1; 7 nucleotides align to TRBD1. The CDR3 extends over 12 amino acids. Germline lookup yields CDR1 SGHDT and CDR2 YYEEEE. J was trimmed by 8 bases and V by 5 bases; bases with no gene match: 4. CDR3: CASRYTGDEQFF. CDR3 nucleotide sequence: TGTGCCAGCAGATATACAGGGGATGAGCAGTTCTTC.

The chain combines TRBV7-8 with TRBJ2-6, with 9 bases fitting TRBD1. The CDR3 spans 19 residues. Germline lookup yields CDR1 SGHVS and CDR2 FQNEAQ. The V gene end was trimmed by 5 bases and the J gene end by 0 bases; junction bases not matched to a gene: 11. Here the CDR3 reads CASSPPPGQGPSGANVLTF. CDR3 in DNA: TGTGCCAGCAGCCCACCCCCGGGACAGGGACCCTCTGGGGCCAACGTCCTGACTTTC.

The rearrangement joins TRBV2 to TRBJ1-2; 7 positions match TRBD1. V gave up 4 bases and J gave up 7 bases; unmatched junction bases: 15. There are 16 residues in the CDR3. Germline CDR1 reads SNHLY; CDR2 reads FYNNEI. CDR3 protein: CASSAQRPGGTSGYTF. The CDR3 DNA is TGTGCCAGCAGTGCCCAGCGGCCAGGGGGAACTAGTGGCTACACCTTC.

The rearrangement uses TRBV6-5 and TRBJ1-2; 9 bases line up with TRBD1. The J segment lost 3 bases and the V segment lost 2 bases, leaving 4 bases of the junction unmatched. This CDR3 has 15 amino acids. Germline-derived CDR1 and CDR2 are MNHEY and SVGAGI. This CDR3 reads CASSYQGQGHYGYTF. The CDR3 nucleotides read TGTGCCAGCAGTTACCAGGGACAGGGTCACTATGGCTACACCTTC.

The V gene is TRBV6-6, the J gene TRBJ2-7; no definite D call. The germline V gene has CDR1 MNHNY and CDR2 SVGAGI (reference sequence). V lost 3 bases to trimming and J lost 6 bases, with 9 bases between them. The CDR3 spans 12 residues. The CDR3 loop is CASSYGESEQYF. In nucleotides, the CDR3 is TGTGCCAGCAGTTATGGAGAAAGCGAGCAGTACTTC.

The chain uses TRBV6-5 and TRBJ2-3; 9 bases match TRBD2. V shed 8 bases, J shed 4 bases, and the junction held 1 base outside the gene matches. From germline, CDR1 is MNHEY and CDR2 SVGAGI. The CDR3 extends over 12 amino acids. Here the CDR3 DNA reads TGTGCCAGCCGGACTAGCGCAGATACGCAGTATTTT. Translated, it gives CASRTSADTQYF.

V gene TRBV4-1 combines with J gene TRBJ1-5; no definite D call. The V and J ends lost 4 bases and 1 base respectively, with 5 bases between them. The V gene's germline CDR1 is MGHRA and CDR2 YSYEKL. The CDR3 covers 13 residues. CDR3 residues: CASSRGSNQPQHF. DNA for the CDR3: TGCGCCAGCAGCCGAGGGAGCAATCAGCCCCAGCATTTT.

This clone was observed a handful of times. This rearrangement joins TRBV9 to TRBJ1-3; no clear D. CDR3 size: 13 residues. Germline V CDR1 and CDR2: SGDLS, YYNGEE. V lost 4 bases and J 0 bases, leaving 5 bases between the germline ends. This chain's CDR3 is CASSSNSGNTIYF. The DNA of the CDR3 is TGTGCCAGCAGCTCCAACTCTGGAAACACCATATATTTT. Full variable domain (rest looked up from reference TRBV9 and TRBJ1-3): DSGVTQTPKHLITATGQRVTLRCSPRSGDLSVYWYQQSLDQGLQFLIQYYNGEERAKGNILERFSAQQFPDLHSELNLSSLELGDSALYFCASSSNSGNTIYFGEGSWLTVV.

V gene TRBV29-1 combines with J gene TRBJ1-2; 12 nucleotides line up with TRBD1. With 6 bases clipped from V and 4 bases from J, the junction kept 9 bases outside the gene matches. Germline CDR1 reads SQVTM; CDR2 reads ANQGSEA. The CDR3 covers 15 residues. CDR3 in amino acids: CSVSGTGGRGYGYTF. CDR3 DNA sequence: TGCAGCGTGTCCGGGACAGGGGGCCGTGGCTATGGCTACACCTTC.

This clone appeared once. The CDR3 DNA reads as TGTGCCAGCAGTGTTGGGAGGGAATCGATACAAGCCTCCCAGCATTTT. This sequence encodes CASSVGRESIQASQHF. The chain is built from TRBV2 and TRBJ1-5; D gene uncertain. With 4 bases removed from V and 11 bases from J, the gap between germline ends came to 24 bases. Germline CDR1 and CDR2: SNHLY and FYNNEI. This CDR3 has 16 amino acids.

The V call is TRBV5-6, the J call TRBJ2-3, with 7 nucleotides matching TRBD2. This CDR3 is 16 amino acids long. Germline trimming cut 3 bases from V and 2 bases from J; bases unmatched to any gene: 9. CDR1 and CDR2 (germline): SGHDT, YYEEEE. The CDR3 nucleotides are TGTGCCAGCAGCTCTTTAGCGGGCCTTGTCACAGATACGCAGTATTTT. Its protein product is CASSSLAGLVTDTQYF. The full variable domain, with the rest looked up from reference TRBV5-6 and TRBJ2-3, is DAGVTQSPTHLIKTRGQQVTLRCSPKSGHDTVSWYQQALGQGPQFIFQYYEEEERQRGNFPDRFSGHQFPNYSSELNVNALLLGDSALYLCASSSLAGLVTDTQYFGPGTRLTVL.

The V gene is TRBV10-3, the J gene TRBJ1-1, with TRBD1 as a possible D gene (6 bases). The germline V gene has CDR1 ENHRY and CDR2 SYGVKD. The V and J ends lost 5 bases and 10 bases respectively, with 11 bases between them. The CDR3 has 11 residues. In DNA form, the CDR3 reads TGTGCCATCAGTAACGGGGGGCGAGCTTTCTTT. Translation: CAISNGGRAFF.

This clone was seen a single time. CDR3 sequence: CASSAGQGMYGYTF. The CDR3 DNA follows: TGTGCCAGCAGTGCAGGACAGGGGATGTATGGCTACACCTTC. The rearrangement links TRBV27 to TRBJ1-2, with TRBD1 identical over 9 bases. The length of the CDR3 is 14 residues. V was pared by 5 bases and J by 5 bases, with 6 bases of the junction left unmatched. Germline-derived CDR1 and CDR2 are MNHEY and SMNVEV (reference sequence).

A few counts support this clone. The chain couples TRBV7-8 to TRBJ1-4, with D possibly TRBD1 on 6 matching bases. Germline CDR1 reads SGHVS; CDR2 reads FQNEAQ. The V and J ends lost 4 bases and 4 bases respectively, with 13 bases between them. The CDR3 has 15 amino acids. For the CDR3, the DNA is TGTGCCAGCAGCTCACAGGGAACAAGTAATGAAAAACTGTTTTTT. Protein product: CASSSQGTSNEKLFF.

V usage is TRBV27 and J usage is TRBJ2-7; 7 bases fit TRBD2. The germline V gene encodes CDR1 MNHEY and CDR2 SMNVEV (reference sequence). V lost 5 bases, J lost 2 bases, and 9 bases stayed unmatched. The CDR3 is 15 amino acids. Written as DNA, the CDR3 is TGTGCCAGCAGTCCCGTTAGCGGGCGGACCTACGAGCAGTACTTC. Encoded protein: CASSPVSGRTYEQYF.

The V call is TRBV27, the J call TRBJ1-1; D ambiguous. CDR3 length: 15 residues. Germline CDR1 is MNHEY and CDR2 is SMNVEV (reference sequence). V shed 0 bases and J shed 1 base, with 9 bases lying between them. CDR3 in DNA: TGTGCCAGCAGTTTATCGAGAACAGCGAACACTGAAGCTTTCTTT. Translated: CASSLSRTANTEAFF.

CDR3 in DNA: TGTGCCAGTAGTACGCAAGACAGCTACGAGCAGTACTTC. It yields the protein CASSTQDSYEQYF. The rearrangement links TRBV19 to TRBJ2-7, with a tentative D call TRBD1 (5 bases). The CDR3 has 13 amino acids. The V gene lost 4 bases and the J gene lost 3 bases, with 10 bases spanning the gap. The V gene's germline CDR1 is LNHDA and CDR2 SQIVND (reference sequence).

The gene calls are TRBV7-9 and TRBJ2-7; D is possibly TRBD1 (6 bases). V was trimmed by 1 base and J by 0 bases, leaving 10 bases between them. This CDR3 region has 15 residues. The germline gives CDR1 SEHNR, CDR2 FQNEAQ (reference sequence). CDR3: CASSLGTEHSYEQYF. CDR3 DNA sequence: TGTGCCAGCAGCTTAGGGACAGAACACTCCTACGAGCAGTACTTC.

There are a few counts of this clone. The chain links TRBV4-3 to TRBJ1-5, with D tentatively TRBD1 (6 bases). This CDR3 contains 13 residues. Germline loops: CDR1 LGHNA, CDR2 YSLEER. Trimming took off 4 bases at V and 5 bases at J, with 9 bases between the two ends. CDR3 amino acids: CASSPAGDQPQHF. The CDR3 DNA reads TGCGCCAGCAGCCCGGCAGGGGATCAGCCCCAGCATTTT.

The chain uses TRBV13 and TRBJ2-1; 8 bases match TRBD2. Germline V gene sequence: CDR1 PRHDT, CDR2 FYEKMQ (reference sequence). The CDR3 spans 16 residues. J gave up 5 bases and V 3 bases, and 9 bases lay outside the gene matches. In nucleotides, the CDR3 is TGTGCCAGCAGCTTCGCACTAGCGGACATACACAATGAGCAGTTCTTC. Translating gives CASSFALADIHNEQFF.

This chain's CDR3 is CASSPRGTGELFF. For the CDR3, the DNA is TGTGCCAGCAGCCCCAGGGGGACCGGGGAGCTGTTTTTT. This chain joins TRBV11-2 and TRBJ2-2, with 7 bases fitting TRBD1. Germline V lookup: CDR1 SGHAT, CDR2 FQNNGV. V was pared by 5 bases and J by 5 bases, with 2 bases of the junction left unmatched. The CDR3 length is 13 residues.

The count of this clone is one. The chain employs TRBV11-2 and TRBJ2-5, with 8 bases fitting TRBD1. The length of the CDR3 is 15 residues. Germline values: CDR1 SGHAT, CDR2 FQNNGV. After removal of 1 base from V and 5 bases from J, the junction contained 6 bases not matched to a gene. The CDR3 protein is CASSLVGTGGETQYF. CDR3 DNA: TGTGCCAGCAGCTTAGTCGGGACAGGCGGGGAGACCCAGTACTTC.

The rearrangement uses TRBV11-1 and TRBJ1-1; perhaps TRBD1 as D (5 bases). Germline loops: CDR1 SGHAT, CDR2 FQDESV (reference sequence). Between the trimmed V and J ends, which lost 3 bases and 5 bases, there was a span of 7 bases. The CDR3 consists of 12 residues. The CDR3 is CASSFGGTEAFF. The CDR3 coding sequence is TGTGCCAGCAGCTTCGGGGGGACTGAAGCTTTCTTT.

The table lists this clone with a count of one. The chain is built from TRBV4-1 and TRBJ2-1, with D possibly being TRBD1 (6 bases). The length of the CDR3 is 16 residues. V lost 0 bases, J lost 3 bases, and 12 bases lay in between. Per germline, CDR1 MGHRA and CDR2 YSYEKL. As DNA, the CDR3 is TGCGCCAGCAGCCAAGACCAGGTAGGGGGCTACAATGAGCAGTTCTTC. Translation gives CASSQDQVGGYNEQFF.

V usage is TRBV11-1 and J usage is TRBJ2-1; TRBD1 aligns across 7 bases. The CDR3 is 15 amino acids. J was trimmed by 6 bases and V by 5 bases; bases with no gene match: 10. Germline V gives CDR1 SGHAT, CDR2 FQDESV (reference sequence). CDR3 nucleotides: TGTGCCAGCAGCCCCGACAGGGTGTGGGGCAATGAGCAGTTCTTC. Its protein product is CASSPDRVWGNEQFF.

DNA for the CDR3: TGTGCCAGCAGTCCTCGACAGGACCTAGCCAAAAACATTCAGTACTTC. As protein: CASSPRQDLAKNIQYF. The chain is built from TRBV25-1 and TRBJ2-4; tentatively, D is TRBD1 (6 bases). CDR1 is MGHDK, CDR2 SYGVNS, per germline. V lost 5 bases and J lost 0, with 14 bases in between. This CDR3 is 16 amino acids long.

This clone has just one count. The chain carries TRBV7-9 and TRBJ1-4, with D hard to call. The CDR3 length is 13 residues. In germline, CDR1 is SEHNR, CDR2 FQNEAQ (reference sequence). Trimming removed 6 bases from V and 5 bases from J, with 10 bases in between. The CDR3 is CASSFSPNEKLFF. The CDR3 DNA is TGTGCCAGCAGTTTCAGTCCGAATGAAAAACTGTTTTTT.

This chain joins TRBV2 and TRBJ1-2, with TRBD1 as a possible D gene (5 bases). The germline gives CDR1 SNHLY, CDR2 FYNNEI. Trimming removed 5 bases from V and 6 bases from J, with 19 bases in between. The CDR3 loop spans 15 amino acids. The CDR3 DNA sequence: TGTGCCAGCAGTACTTCAGGGTGGGGCTTAGATGGCTACACCTTC. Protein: CASSTSGWGLDGYTF.

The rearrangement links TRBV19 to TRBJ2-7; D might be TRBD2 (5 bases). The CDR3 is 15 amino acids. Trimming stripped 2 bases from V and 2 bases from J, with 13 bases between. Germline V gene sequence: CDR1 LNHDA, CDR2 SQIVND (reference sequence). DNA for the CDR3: TGTGCCAGTAGTATACGGAGGAGCGGTACCTACGAGCAGTACTTC. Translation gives CASSIRRSGTYEQYF. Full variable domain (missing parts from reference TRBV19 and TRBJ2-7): DGGITQSPKYLFRKEGQNVTLSCEQNLNHDAMYWYRQDPGQGLRLIYYSQIVNDFQKGDIAEGYSVSREKKESFPLTVTSAQKNPTAFYLCASSIRRSGTYEQYFGPGTRLTVT.

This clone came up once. Written as DNA, the CDR3 is TGTGCCAGCAGTGAGTGGGAGAACAATGAGCAGTTCTTC. Translating gives CASSEWENNEQFF. The chain recombines TRBV2 with TRBJ2-1; D is perhaps TRBD2 (5 bases). This CDR3 spans 13 amino acids. The germline V gene has CDR1 SNHLY and CDR2 FYNNEI. Between the trimmed V and J ends, which lost 3 bases and 5 bases, there was a span of 8 bases.